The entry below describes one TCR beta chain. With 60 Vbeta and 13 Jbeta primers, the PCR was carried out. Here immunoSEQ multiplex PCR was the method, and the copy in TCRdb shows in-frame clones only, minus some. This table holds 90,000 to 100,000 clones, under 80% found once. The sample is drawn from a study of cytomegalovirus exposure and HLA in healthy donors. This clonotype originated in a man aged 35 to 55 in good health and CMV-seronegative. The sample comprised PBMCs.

CDR3 bases: TGTGCCAGCAGCCTAAATCCACGGGGAGGGGATAATTCACCCCTCCACTTT. Translation gives CASSLNPRGGDNSPLHF. The chain combines TRBV7-3 with TRBJ1-6, with D tentatively TRBD1 (5 bases). This CDR3 spans 17 amino acids. The germline CDR1 and CDR2 sequences are SGHTA and FQGTGA. The V end lost 5 bases, the J end lost 5 bases, and 19 bases lay between the germline ends. Using reference TRBV7-3 and TRBJ1-6 for the parts outside the CDR3, the full variable domain is GAGVSQTPSNKVTEKGKYVELRCDPISGHTALYWYRQSLGQGPEFLIYFQGTGAADDSGLPNDRFFAVRPEGSVSTLKIQRTERGDSAVYLCASSLNPRGGDNSPLHFGNGTRLTVT.